The next 12 T cell receptor beta chains were all read from a single sample in a study of blood T cell repertoires in COVID-19. Some clones are missing from TCRdb's copy, which holds only in-frame ones; the method was immunoSEQ multiplex PCR. This sample yields 210,000 or so clones, of which around 86% are seen a single time; 4% to 5.5% belongs to the top ten. The sample taken for sequencing was peripheral blood. The source is a human donor in a cohort sampled during active COVID-19.

V gene TRBV7-2 combines with J gene TRBJ2-7; 10 nucleotides line up with TRBD2. Trimming at V came to 1 base and at J to 6 bases, leaving 9 bases not matched to a gene. Germline assignment: CDR1 SGHTA and CDR2 FQGNSA. The CDR3 sequence is 16 residues long. In nucleotides, the CDR3 is TGTGCCAGCAGCTTAGGGGAGCGGGAGGGCCGGGGCGAGCAGTACTTC. It is translated as CASSLGEREGRGEQYF.

This clone was seen more than once but under ten times. The genes are TRBV27 and TRBJ2-7, with a possible D match to TRBD1 (6 bases). The germline V gene has CDR1 MNHEY and CDR2 SMNVEV (reference sequence). The CDR3 runs to 13 residues. Trimming shortened V by 7 bases and J by 0 bases, and 10 bases separated the two germline ends. The CDR3 loop reads CASTGDNSYEQYF. The CDR3 nucleotides read TGTGCCAGCACTGGGGACAACTCCTACGAGCAGTACTTC.

This rearrangement joins TRBV7-2 to TRBJ2-5; weak D call: TRBD2 (7 bases). Trimming left V 8 bases short and J 5 bases short, with 15 bases between. The CDR3 extends over 13 amino acids. Per the germline V gene, CDR1 is SGHTA and CDR2 is FQGNSA. The CDR3 sequence: CASERGARETQYF. For the CDR3, the DNA is TGTGCCAGCGAACGGGGGGCTCGCGAGACCCAGTACTTC.

This clone occurred a few times. The chain is built from TRBV7-9 and TRBJ1-1, with D perhaps TRBD1 (6 bases). The CDR3 covers 14 residues. Germline loops: CDR1 SEHNR, CDR2 FQNEAQ (reference sequence). Trimming shortened V by 6 bases and J by 0 bases, and 11 bases separated the two germline ends. The CDR3 is CASRFRGMNTEAFF. CDR3 sequence (DNA): TGTGCCAGCAGATTCAGGGGAATGAACACTGAAGCTTTCTTT.

The chain recombines TRBV19 with TRBJ1-5; D uncertain. This CDR3 spans 14 amino acids. Trimming removed 3 bases at V and 5 bases at J, with 11 bases between. The germline V gene has CDR1 LNHDA and CDR2 SQIVND (reference sequence). The CDR3: CASSMIEIHQPQHF. DNA for the CDR3: TGTGCCAGTAGTATGATCGAGATCCATCAGCCCCAGCATTTT.

This clone was detected ten times or more. The rearrangement uses TRBV27 and TRBJ1-4; D is ambiguous. CDR1 and CDR2 (germline): MNHEY, SMNVEV (reference sequence). The CDR3 extends over 14 amino acids. V lost 5 bases and J lost 0, with 7 bases in between. Here the CDR3 reads CASSPRATNEKLFF. The CDR3 DNA reads TGTGCCAGCAGTCCGAGAGCAACTAATGAAAAACTGTTTTTT.

This chain uses TRBV7-2 with TRBJ2-6; D is ambiguous. The germline CDR1 and CDR2 sequences are SGHTA and FQGNSA. Between the trimmed V and J ends, which lost 3 bases and 2 bases, there was a span of 2 bases. The CDR3 has 13 amino acids. The CDR3 reads CASSFTGANVLTF. The CDR3 nucleotides are TGTGCCAGCAGCTTCACTGGGGCCAACGTCCTGACTTTC.

The rearrangement links TRBV30 to TRBJ1-3; D gene unclear. Between the trimmed V and J ends, which lost 4 bases and 4 bases, there was a span of 17 bases. This CDR3 spans 15 amino acids. Per germline, CDR1 GTSNPN and CDR2 SVGIG (reference sequence). CDR3 nucleotide sequence: TGTGCCTGGAAAGGTCCAGGTAATTTAGGAAACACCATATATTTT. It translates to CAWKGPGNLGNTIYF.

This chain links TRBV28 with TRBJ1-5, with D unresolved. Germline lookup yields CDR1 MDHEN and CDR2 SYDVKM. V lost 6 bases to trimming and J lost 6 bases, with 9 bases between them. This CDR3 contains 12 residues. The CDR3 sequence: CASSGGLQPQHF. The CDR3 DNA sequence: TGTGCCAGCAGCGGAGGACTTCAGCCCCAGCATTTT.

The chain combines TRBV7-6 with TRBJ2-7; a weak D match, TRBD1 (6 bases). The ends were cut back, 3 bases at V and 2 bases at J, with 14 bases in the middle. The CDR3 length is 15 residues. Germline CDR1 reads SGHVS; CDR2 reads FNYEAQ. CDR3 sequence: CASSLGHRKAYEQYF. CDR3 coding DNA: TGTGCCAGCAGCTTGGGACATCGGAAGGCCTACGAGCAGTACTTC.

The chain joins TRBV21-1 to TRBJ1-2; TRBD1, the D gene given by the table, was not confirmed from the DNA. TRBV21-1 is a documented pseudogene. This CDR3 is built from 16 residues. The DNA of the CDR3 is TGTGCCAGCAGCAAAGAGGCAGGGGGGTATGACTATGGCTACACCTTC. This translates into CASSKEAGGYDYGYTF.

The gene calls are TRBV5-4 and TRBJ1-5; D possibly corresponds to TRBD1 (6 bases). This CDR3 is built from 12 residues. From germline, CDR1 is SGHNT and CDR2 YYREEE (reference sequence). Deletions cut 4 bases from V and 10 bases from J, with 12 bases between. Here the CDR3 reads CASSEQGGPQHF. The CDR3 bases are TGTGCCAGCAGCGAACAGGGCGGACCCCAGCATTTT.